This T cell receptor beta chain originates from a study of human T cells and chemical hapten exposure. Study summary: TCR yields per sample varied mostly from small pooled library volume differences. The study, taken as a whole, reports: TCRs exceeding a frequency of 1 in 1000 stayed unchanged under DPC sensitization.

V was pared by 5 bases and J by 6 bases, with 16 bases between. This CDR3 has 15 residues. The germline gives CDR1 SEHNR, CDR2 FQNEAQ (reference sequence). This clonotype was recorded a few times. Antigen: not known. Researchers extracted total RNA from unfractionated whole blood. Library preparation tagged each individual cDNA molecule with a unique molecular identifier. As handled by the study authors: Counts of TCRs in each sample centred on a median of approximately 96,000 and extended from around 25,000 to 690,000. TCRdb passed the 5' RACE reads through MiXCR, listing each CDR3 protein once. What appears here as the V and J calls and clone size reflects TCRdb's work, not the paper's. The sample lists 65,000 to 95,000 distinct CDR3 sequences; under 10% were seen once.

The clonotype was recovered from a male donor in good health. The chain combines TRBV7-9 with TRBJ1-4, with unresolved D. CDR3 sequence reads: CASSPAGRADEKLFF. CDR3 DNA sequence: TGTGCCAGCAGCCCAGCGGGGAGGGCCGATGAAAAACTGTTTTTT.